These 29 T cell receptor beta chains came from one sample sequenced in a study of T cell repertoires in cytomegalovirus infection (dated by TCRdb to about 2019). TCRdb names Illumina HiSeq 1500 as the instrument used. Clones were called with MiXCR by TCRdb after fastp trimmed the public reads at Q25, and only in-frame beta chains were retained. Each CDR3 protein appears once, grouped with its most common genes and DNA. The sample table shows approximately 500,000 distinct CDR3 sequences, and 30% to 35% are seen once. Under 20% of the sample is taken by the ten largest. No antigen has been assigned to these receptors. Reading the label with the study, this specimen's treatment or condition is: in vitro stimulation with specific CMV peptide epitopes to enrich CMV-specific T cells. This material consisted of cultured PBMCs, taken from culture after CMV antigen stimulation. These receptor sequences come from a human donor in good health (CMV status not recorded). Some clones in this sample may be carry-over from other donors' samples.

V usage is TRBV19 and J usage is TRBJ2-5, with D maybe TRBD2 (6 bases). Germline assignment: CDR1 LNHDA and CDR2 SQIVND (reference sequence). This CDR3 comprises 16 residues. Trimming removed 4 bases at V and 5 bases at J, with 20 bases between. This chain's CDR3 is CASSTLRGKGRETQYF. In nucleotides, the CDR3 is TGTGCCAGTAGTACCCTCCGGGGGAAGGGTCGGGAGACCCAGTACTTC.

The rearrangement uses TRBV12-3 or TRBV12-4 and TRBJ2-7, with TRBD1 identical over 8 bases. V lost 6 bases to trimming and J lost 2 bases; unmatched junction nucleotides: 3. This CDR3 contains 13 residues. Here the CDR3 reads CASRGTGPYEQYF. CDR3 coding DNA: TGTGCCAGCAGAGGGACAGGTCCCTACGAGCAGTACTTC.

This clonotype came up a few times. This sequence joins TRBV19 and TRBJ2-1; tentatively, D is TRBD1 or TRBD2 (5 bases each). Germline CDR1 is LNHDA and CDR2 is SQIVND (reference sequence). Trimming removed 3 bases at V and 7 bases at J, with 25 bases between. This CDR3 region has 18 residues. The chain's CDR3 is CASSIAPMGTQAPNEQFF. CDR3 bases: TGTGCCAGTAGTATCGCCCCTATGGGGACCCAGGCCCCTAATGAGCAGTTCTTC.

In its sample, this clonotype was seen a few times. The CDR3, as DNA: TGTGCCAGCAGTTACTCTCGATGGGTTACAGATACGCAGTATTTT. Encoded protein: CASSYSRWVTDTQYF. The gene calls are TRBV6-5 and TRBJ2-3, with D unclear. The ends were cut back, 0 bases at V and 3 bases at J, with 10 bases in the middle. This CDR3 contains 15 residues. The germline V gene encodes CDR1 MNHEY and CDR2 SVGAGI.

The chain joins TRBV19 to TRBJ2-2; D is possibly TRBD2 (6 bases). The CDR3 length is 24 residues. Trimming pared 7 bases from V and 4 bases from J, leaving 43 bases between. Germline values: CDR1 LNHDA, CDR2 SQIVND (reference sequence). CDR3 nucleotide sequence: TGTGCCAGTACCCCCTTCGTAGTTTTGGACCAAGCAGTGGAGGGATATTCACCCACCGGGGAGCTGTTTTTT. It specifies CASTPFVVLDQAVEGYSPTGELFF.

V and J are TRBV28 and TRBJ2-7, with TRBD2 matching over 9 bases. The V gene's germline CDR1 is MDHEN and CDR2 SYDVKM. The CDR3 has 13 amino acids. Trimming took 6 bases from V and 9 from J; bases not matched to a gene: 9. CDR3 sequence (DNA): TGTGCCAGCAGCCTACCGCGGGAGGGCCGGCAGTACGTC. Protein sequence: CASSLPREGRQYV.

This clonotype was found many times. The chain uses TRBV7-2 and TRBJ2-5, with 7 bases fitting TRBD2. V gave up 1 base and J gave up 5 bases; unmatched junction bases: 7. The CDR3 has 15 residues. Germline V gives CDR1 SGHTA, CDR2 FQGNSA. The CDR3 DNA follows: TGTGCCAGCAGCTTAGTTGGCGGGAGAAGGGAGACCCAGTACTTC. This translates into CASSLVGGRRETQYF.

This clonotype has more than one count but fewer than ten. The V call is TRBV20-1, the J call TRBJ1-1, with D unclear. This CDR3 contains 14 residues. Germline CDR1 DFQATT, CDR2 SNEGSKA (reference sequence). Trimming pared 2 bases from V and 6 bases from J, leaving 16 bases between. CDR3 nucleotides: TGCAGTGCTAGAAGGTTGGAAGGGATGGCTGAAGCTTTCTTT. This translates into CSARRLEGMAEAFF.

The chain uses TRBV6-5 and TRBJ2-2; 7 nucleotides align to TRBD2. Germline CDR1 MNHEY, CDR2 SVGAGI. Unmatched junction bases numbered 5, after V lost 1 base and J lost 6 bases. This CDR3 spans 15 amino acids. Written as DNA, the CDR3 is TGTGCCAGCAGTTACTTGGGCGGGAGACCCGGGGAGCTGTTTTTT. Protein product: CASSYLGGRPGELFF.

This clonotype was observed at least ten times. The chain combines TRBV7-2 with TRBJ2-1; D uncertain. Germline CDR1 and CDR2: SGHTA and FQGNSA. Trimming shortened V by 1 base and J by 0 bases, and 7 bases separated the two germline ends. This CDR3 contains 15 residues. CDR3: CASSLERSSYNEQFF. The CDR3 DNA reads TGTGCCAGCAGCTTAGAGAGAAGCTCCTACAATGAGCAGTTCTTC.

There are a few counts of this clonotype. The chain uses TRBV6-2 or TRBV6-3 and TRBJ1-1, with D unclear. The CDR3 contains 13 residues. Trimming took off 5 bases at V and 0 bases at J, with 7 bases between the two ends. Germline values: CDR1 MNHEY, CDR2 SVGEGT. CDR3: CASSRDLNTEAFF. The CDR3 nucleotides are TGTGCCAGCAGTCGTGATTTGAACACTGAAGCTTTCTTT.

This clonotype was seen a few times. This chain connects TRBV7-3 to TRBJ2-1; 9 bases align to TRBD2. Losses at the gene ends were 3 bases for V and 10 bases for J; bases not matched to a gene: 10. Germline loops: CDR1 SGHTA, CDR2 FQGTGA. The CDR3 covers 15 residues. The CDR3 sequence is CASSFSSGRTHEQFF. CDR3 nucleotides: TGTGCCAGCAGCTTCTCCAGCGGGAGGACCCACGAGCAGTTCTTC.

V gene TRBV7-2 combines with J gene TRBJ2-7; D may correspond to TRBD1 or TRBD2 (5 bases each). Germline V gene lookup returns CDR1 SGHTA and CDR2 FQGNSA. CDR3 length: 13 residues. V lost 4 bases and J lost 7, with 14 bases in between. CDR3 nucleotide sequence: TGTGCCAGCAGCTCTACACGGGGCTTGGAGCAGTACTTC. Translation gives CASSSTRGLEQYF.

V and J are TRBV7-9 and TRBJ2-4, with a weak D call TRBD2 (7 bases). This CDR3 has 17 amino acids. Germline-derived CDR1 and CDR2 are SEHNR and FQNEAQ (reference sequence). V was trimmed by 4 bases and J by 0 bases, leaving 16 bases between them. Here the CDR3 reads CASSSHGGGLAKNIQYF. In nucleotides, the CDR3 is TGTGCCAGCAGCTCTCATGGCGGGGGCCTAGCCAAAAACATTCAGTACTTC.

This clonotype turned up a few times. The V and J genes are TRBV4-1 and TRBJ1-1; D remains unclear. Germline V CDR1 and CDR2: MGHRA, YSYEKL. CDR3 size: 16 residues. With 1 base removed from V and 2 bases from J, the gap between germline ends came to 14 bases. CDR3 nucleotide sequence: TGCGCCAGCAGCCAAGTGGCTTCACAGACCAACACTGAAGCTTTCTTT. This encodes CASSQVASQTNTEAFF.

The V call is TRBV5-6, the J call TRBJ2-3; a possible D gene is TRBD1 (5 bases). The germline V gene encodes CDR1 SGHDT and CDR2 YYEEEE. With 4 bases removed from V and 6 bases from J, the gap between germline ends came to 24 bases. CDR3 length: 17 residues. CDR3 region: CASSLPLQGSFWDTQYF. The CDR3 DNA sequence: TGTGCCAGCAGCCTACCGTTGCAGGGATCATTTTGGGATACGCAGTATTTT.

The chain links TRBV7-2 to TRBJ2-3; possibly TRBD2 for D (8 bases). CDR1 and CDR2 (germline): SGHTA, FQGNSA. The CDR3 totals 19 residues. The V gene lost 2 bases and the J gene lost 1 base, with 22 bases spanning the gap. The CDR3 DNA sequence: TGTGCCAGCAGCTTATTGAGTGCTGGCGGGGGGACAGGCACAGATACGCAGTATTTT. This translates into CASSLLSAGGGTGTDTQYF. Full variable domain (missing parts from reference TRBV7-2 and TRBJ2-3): GAGVSQSPSNKVTEKGKDVELRCDPISGHTALYWYRQSLGQGLEFLIYFQGNSAPDKSGLPSDRFSAERTGGSVSTLTIQRTQQEDSAVYLCASSLLSAGGGTGTDTQYFGPGTRLTVL.

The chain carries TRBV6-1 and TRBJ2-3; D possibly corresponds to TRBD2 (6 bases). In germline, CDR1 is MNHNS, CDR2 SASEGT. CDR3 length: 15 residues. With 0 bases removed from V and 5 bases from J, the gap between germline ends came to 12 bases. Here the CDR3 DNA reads TGTGCCAGCAGTGAAGCAGGTCTAGCGATAGATACGCAGTATTTT. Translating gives CASSEAGLAIDTQYF.

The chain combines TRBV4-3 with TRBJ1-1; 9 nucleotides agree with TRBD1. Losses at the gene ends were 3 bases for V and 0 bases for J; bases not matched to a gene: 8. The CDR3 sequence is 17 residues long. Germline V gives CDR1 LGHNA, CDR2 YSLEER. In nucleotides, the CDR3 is TGCGCCAGCAGCCAGGGGAAACAGGGGGCTTTGAACACTGAAGCTTTCTTT. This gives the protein CASSQGKQGALNTEAFF.

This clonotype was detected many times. CDR3: CASSRGGARGIYGYTF. The DNA of the CDR3 is TGTGCCAGCAGCCGCGGGGGCGCGCGGGGAATTTATGGCTACACCTTC. V is TRBV7-2 and J is TRBJ1-2; weak D call: TRBD1 (6 bases). In germline, CDR1 is SGHTA, CDR2 FQGNSA. This CDR3 has 16 amino acids. V lost 5 bases and J 5 bases, leaving 21 bases between the germline ends.

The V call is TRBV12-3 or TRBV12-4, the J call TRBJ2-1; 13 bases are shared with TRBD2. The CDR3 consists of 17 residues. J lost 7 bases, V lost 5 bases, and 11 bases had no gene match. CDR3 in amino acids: CASSLPGTSGVENEQFF. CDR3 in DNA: TGTGCCAGCAGTCTACCCGGGACTAGCGGGGTCGAGAATGAGCAGTTCTTC.

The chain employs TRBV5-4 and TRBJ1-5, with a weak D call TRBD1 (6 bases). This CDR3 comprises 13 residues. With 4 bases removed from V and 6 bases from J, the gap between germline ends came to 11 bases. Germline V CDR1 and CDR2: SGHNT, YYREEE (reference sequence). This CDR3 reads CASSTQGSQPQHF. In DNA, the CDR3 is TGTGCCAGCAGCACACAGGGCAGTCAGCCCCAGCATTTT.

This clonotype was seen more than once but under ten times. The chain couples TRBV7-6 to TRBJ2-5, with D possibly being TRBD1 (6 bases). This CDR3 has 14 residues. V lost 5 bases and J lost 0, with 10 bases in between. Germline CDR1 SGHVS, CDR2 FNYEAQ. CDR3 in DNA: TGTGCCAGCAGCCACCGGGACAACCAAGAGACCCAGTACTTC. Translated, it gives CASSHRDNQETQYF.

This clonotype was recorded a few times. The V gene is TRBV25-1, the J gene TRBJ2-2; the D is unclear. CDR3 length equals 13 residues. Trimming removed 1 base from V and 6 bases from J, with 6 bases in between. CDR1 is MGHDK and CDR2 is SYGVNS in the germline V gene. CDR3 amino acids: CASSESLSGELFF. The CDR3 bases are TGTGCCAGCAGTGAATCTCTCTCCGGGGAGCTGTTTTTT.

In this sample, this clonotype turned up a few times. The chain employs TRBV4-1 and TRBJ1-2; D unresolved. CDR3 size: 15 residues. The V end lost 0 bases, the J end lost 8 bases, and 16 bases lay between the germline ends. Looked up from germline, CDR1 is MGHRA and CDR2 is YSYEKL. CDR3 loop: CASSQDARPASGYTF. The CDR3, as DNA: TGCGCCAGCAGCCAAGATGCACGTCCAGCGTCAGGCTACACCTTC.

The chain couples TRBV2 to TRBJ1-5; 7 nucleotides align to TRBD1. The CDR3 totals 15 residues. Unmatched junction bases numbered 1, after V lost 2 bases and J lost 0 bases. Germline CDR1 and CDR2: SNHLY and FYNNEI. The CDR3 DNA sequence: TGTGCCAGCAGTGAAAACAGGGGTAGCAATCAGCCCCAGCATTTT. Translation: CASSENRGSNQPQHF.

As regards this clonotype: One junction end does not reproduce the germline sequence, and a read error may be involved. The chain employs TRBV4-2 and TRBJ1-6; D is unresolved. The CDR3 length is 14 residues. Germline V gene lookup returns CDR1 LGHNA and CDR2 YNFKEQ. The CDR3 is CASNQGQSDSPLHF. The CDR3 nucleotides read TGTGCCAGCAACCAAGGGCAGAGTGATTCACCCCTCCACTTT.

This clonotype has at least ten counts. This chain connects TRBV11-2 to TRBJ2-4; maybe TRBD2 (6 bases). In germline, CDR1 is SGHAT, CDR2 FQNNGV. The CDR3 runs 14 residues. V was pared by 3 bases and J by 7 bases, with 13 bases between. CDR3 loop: CASSFLALRNIQYF. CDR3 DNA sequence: TGTGCCAGCAGCTTCCTAGCGTTGAGGAACATTCAGTACTTC.

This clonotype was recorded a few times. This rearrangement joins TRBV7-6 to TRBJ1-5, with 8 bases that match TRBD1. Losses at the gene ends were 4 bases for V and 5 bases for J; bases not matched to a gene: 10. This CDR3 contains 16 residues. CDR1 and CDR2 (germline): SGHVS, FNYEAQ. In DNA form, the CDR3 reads TGTGCCAGCAGCTCGCAGCCAGGACAGGGATATCAGCCCCAGCATTTT. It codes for CASSSQPGQGYQPQHF.